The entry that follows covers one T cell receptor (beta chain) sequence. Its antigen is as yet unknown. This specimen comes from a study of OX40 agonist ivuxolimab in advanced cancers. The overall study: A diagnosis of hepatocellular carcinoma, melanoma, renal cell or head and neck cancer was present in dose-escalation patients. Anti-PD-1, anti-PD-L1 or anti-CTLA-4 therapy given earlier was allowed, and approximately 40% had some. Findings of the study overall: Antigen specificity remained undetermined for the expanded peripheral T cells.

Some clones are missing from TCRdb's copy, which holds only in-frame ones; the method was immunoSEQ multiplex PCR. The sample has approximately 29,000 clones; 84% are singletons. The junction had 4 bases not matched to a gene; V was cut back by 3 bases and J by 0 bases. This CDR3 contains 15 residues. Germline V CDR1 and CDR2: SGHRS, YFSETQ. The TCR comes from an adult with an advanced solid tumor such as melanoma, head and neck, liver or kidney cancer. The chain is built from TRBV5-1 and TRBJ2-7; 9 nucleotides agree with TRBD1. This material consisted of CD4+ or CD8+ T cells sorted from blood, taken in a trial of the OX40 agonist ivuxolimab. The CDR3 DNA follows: TGCGCCAGCAGCTACGGGACAGGGAGCTCCTACGAGCAGTACTTC. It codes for CASSYGTGSSYEQYF. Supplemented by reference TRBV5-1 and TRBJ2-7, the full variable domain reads KAGVTQTPRYLIKTRGQQVTLSCSPISGHRSVSWYQQTPGQGLQFLFEYFSETQRNKGNFPGRFSGRQFSNSRSEMNVSTLELGDSALYLCASSYGTGSSYEQYFGPGTRLTVT.